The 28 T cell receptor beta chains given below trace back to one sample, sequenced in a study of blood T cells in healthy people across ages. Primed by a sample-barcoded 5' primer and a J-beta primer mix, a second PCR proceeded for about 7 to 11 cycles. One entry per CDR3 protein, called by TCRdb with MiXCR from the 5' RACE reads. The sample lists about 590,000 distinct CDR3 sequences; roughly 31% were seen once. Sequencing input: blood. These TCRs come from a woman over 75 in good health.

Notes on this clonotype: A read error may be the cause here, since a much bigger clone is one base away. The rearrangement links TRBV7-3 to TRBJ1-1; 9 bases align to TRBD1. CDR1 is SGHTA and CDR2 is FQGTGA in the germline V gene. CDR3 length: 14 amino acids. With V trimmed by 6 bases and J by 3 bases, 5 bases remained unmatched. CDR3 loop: CASRTGGGDTEAFF. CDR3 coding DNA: TGTGCCAGCAGGACAGGGGGGGGGGACACTGAAGCTTTCTTT.

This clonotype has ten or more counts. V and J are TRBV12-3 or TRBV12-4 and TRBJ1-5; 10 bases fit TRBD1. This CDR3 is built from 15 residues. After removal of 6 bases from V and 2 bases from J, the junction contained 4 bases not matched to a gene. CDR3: CASSWDRGGNQPQHF. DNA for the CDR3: TGTGCCAGCAGCTGGGACAGGGGTGGCAATCAGCCCCAGCATTTT.

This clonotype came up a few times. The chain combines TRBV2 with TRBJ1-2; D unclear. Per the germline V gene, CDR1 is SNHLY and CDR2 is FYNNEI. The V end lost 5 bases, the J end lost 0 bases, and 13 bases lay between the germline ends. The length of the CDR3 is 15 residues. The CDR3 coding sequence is TGTGCCAGCAGTCTGCAGGCGACTTCTAACTATGGCTACACCTTC. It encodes CASSLQATSNYGYTF.

CDR3 protein: CASSQDGGSTDTQYF. The CDR3 DNA reads as TGCGCCAGCAGCCAAGATGGGGGAAGCACAGATACGCAGTATTTT. The gene calls are TRBV4-1 and TRBJ2-3, with D possibly called TRBD1 or TRBD2 (5 bases each). CDR3 length: 15 residues. From germline, CDR1 is MGHRA and CDR2 YSYEKL. The V end was cut by 0 bases, the J end by 0 bases, with 7 bases between.

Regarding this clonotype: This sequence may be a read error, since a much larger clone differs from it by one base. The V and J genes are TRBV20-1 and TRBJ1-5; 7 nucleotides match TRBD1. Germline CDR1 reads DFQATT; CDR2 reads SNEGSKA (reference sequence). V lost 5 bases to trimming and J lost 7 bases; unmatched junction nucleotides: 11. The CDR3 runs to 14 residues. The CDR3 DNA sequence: TGCAGTGCTTACTTACAGGGGCTCAGGCAGCCCCAGCATTTT. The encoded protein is CSAYLQGLRQPQHF.

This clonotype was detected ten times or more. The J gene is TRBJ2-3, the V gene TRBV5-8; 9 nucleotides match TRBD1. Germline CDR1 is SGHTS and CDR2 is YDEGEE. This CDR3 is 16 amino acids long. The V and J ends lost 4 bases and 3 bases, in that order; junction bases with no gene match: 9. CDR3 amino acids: CASSRWTGVFTDTQYF. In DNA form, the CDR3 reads TGTGCCAGCAGCAGATGGACAGGGGTTTTTACAGATACGCAGTATTTT.

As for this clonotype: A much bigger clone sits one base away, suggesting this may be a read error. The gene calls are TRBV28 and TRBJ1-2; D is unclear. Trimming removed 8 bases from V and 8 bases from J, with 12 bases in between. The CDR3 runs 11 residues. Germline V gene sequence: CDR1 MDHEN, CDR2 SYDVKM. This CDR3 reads CASVGFDGYTF. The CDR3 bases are TGTGCCAGCGTAGGGTTCGACGGCTACACCTTC.

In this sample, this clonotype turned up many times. For the CDR3, the DNA is TGCAGTGCTAGGACCGGGACAGGCCCTTACTATGGCTACACCTTC. This codes for CSARTGTGPYYGYTF. V usage is TRBV20-1 and J usage is TRBJ1-2; 8 nucleotides align to TRBD1. The CDR3 is made up of 15 amino acids. Looked up from germline, CDR1 is DFQATT and CDR2 is SNEGSKA (reference sequence). The ends lost 3 bases at V and 3 bases at J; junction bases unmatched: 9.

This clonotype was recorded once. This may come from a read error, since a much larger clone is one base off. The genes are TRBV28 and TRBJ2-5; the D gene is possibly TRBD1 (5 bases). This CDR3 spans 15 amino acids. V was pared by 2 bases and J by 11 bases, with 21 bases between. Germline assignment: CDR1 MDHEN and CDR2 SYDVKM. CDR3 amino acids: CASSLIITGGNEQYF. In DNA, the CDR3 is TGTGCCAGCAGTTTAATTATAACAGGTGGAAATGAGCAGTACTTC.

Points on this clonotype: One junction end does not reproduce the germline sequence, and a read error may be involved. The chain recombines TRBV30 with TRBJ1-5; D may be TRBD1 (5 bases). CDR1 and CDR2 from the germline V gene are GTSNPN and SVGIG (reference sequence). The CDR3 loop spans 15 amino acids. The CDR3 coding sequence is TGTGCCTGGAGTATACCAGGGATGCGGAATCGGCCCCAGCATTTT. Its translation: CAWSIPGMRNRPQHF.

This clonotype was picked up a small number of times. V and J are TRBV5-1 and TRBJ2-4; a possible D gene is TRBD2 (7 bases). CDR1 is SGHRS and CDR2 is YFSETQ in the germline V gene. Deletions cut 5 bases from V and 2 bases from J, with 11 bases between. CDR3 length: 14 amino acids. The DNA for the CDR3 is TGCGCCAGCAGTGTGGGGGGGCCCAAAAACATTCAGTACTTC. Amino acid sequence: CASSVGGPKNIQYF. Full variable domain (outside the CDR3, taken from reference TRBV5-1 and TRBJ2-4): KAGVTQTPRYLIKTRGQQVTLSCSPISGHRSVSWYQQTPGQGLQFLFEYFSETQRNKGNFPGRFSGRQFSNSRSEMNVSTLELGDSALYLCASSVGGPKNIQYFGAGTRLSVL.

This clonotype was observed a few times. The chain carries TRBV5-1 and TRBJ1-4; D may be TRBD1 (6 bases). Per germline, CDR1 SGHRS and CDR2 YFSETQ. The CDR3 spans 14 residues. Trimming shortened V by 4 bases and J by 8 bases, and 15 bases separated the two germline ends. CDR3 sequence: CASSPGGAKEKLFF. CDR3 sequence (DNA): TGCGCCAGCAGCCCGGGGGGGGCCAAGGAAAAACTGTTTTTT.

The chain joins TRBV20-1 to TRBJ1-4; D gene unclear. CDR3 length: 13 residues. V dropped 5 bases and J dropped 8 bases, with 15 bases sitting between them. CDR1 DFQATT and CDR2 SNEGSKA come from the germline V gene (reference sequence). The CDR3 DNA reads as TGCAGTGCTTCCCCCGGGAAGCGAGAAAAACTGTTTTTT. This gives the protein CSASPGKREKLFF.

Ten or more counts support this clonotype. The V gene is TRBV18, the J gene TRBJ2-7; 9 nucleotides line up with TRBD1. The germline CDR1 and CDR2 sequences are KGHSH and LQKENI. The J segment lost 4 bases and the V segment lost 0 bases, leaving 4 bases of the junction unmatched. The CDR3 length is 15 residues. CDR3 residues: CASSPPNRGRYEQYF. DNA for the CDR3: TGTGCCAGCTCACCACCGAACAGGGGGCGATACGAGCAGTACTTC.

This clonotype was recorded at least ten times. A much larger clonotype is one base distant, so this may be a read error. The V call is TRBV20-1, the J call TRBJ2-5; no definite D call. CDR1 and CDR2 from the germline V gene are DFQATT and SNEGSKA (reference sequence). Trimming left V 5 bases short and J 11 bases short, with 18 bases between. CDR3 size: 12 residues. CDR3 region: CSAANPWNEQYF. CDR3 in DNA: TGCAGTGCTGCGAACCCTTGGAATGAGCAGTACTTC.

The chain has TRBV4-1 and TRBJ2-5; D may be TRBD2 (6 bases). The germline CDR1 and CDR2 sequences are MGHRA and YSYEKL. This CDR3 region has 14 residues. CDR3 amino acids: CVNSQDAGRETQYF. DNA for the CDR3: TGCGTCAACAGCCAAGACGCAGGGAGGGAGACCCAGTACTTC.

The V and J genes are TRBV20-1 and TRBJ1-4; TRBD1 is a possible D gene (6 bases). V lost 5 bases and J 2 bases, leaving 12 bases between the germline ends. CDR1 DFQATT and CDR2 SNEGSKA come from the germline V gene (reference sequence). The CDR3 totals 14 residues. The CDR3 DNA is TGCAGTGCTCGCACGGGGGCCACTAATGAAAAACTGTTTTTT. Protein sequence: CSARTGATNEKLFF.

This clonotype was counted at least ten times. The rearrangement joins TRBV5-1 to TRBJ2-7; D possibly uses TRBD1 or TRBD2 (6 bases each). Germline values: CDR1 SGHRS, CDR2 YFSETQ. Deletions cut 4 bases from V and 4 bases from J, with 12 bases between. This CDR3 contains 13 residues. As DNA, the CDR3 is TGCGCCAGCAGCACAACAGGGACTTACGAGCAGTACTTC. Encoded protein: CASSTTGTYEQYF.

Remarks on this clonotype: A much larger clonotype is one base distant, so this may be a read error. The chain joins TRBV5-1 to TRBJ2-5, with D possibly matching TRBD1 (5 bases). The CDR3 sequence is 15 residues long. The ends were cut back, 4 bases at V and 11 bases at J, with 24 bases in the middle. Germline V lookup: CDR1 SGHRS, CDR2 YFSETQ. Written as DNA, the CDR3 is TGCGCCAGCAGCGCTGCGGTTGGCAGGGTAGATGAGCAGTACTTC. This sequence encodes CASSAAVGRVDEQYF.

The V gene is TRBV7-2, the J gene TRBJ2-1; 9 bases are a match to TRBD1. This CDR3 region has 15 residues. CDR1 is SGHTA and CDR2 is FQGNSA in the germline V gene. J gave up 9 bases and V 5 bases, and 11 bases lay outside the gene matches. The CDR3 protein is CASSIQGAVDPEQFF. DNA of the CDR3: TGTGCCAGCAGCATACAGGGGGCGGTTGACCCTGAGCAGTTCTTC.

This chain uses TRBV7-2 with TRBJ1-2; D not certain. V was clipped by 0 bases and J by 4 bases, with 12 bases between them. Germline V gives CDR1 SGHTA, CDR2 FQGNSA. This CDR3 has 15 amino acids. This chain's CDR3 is CASSLATGVRYGYTF. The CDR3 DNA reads TGTGCCAGCAGCTTAGCCACTGGGGTGCGCTATGGCTACACCTTC.

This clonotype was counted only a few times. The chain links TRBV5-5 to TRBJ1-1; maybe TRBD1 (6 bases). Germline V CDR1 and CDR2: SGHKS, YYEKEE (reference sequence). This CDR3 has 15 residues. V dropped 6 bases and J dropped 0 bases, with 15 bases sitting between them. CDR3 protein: CASTRHRELNTEAFF. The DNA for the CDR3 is TGTGCCAGCACCCGGCACAGGGAGTTGAACACTGAAGCTTTCTTT.

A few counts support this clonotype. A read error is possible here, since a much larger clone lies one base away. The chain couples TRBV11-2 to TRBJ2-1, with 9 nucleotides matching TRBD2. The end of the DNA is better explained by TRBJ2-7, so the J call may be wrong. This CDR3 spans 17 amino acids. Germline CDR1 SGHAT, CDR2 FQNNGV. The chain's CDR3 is CASSSEAGGIPYNEQYF. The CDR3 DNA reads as TGTGCCAGCTCCTCTGAGGCGGGGGGGATCCCCTACAATGAGCAGTACTTC.

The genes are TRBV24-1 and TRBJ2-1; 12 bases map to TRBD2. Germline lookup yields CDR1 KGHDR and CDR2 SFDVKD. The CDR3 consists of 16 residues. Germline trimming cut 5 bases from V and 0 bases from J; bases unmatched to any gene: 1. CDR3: CATSVTSGSSYNEQFF. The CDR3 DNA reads TGTGCCACCAGTGTGACTAGCGGGAGCTCCTACAATGAGCAGTTCTTC.

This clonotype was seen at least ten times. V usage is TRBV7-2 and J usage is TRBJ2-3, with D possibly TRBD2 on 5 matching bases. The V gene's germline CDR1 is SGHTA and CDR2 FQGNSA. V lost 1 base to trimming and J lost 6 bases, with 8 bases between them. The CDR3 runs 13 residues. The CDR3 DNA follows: TGTGCCAGCAGCTTAGGGACTCGGGATACGCAGTATTTT. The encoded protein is CASSLGTRDTQYF.

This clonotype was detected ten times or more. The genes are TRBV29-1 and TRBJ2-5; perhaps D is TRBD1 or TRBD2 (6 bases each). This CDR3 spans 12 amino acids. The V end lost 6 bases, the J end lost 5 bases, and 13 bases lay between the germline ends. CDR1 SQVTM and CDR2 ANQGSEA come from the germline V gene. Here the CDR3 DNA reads TGCAGCGTAATCGGGGGCGGGGAGACCCAGTACTTC. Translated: CSVIGGGETQYF.

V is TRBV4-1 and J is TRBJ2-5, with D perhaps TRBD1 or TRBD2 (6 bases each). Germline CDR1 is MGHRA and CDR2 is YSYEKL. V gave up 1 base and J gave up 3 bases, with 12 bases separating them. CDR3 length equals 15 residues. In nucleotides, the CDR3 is TGCGCCAGCAGCCAAGTCCTTAGGGGGGAAGAGACCCAGTACTTC. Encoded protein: CASSQVLRGEETQYF.

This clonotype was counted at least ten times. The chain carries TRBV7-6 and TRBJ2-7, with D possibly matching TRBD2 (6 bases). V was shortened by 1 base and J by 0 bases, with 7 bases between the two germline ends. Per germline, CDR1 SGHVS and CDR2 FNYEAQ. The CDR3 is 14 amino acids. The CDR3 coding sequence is TGTGCCAGCAGCTTAGTGGAGGGCTCCTACGAGCAGTACTTC. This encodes CASSLVEGSYEQYF.